The 29 T cell receptor beta chains listed next were all sequenced from one sample in a study of blood T cell repertoires in COVID-19. Data came from immunoSEQ multiplex PCR; TCRdb stores just in-frame clones and leaves some out. Here the sample spans around 140,000 clones, 86% being singletons. The sample taken for sequencing was peripheral blood. These receptors were taken from a woman in her fifties or sixties with acute or convalescent COVID-19.

The chain employs TRBV12-5 and TRBJ2-1; 11 nucleotides agree with TRBD2. J gave up 10 bases and V 0 bases, and 8 bases lay outside the gene matches. The germline gives CDR1 LGHNT, CDR2 FRNRAP. This CDR3 is built from 16 residues. DNA of the CDR3: TGTGCTAGTGGTTTGGTACATCTAGCGGGGGGCCGGGAGCAGTTCTTC. As protein: CASGLVHLAGGREQFF.

This clone was picked up one time. The chain employs TRBV19 and TRBJ1-1; 7 positions match TRBD1. The V gene end was trimmed by 8 bases and the J gene end by 4 bases; junction bases not matched to a gene: 13. The germline V gene encodes CDR1 LNHDA and CDR2 SQIVND (reference sequence). The CDR3 length is 15 residues. CDR3 DNA sequence: TGTGCCAGTCATTATTGGACAGGCATCAGCACTGAAGCTTTCTTT. It translates to CASHYWTGISTEAFF.

The rearrangement links TRBV5-4 to TRBJ1-1, with D possibly being TRBD1 (5 bases). Germline V CDR1 and CDR2: SGHNT, YYREEE (reference sequence). V dropped 3 bases and J dropped 10 bases, with 13 bases sitting between them. The CDR3 covers 12 residues. Here the CDR3 DNA reads TGTGCCAGCAGCTCGCAGGGAGGACGAGCTTTCTTT. Translating gives CASSSQGGRAFF.

The chain couples TRBV7-3 to TRBJ1-3; D uncertain. V lost 1 base, J lost 0 bases, and 7 bases lay in between. Germline V gene data show CDR1 as SGHTA and CDR2 as FQGTGA. The CDR3 has 15 amino acids. The chain's CDR3 is CASSLSASSGNTIYF. As DNA, the CDR3 is TGTGCCAGCAGCTTAAGCGCCTCCTCTGGAAACACCATATATTTT.

The chain has TRBV7-9 and TRBJ1-1; a possible D gene is TRBD1 (6 bases). The CDR3 contains 14 residues. Germline values: CDR1 SEHNR, CDR2 FQNEAQ (reference sequence). V was clipped by 0 bases and J by 5 bases, with 10 bases between them. CDR3 DNA: TGTGCCAGCAGCTTAGCACAGGGAGTTACTGAAGCTTTCTTT. Residues: CASSLAQGVTEAFF.

The rearrangement uses TRBV7-9 and TRBJ1-1; possible D gene TRBD1, 6 bases. Germline V gene data show CDR1 as SEHNR and CDR2 as FQNEAQ (reference sequence). V lost 5 bases and J lost 4, with 14 bases in between. CDR3 length: 14 amino acids. DNA of the CDR3: TGTGCCAGCAGCCCAGGACAGATCCTCACTGAAGCTTTCTTT. Translating gives CASSPGQILTEAFF. The full variable domain, rest sourced from reference TRBV7-9 and TRBJ1-1, is DTGVSQNPRHKITKRGQNVTFRCDPISEHNRLYWYRQTLGQGPEFLTYFQNEAQLEKSRLLSDRFSAERPKGSFSTLEIQRTEQGDSAMYLCASSPGQILTEAFFGQGTRLTVV.

The chain carries TRBV3-1 (or the pseudogene TRBV3-2) and TRBJ2-1; 10 bases match TRBD2. CDR1 and CDR2 from the germline V gene are LGHDT and YNNKEL (reference sequence). The V segment lost 4 bases and the J segment 3 bases; nucleotides outside the gene matches: 6. There are 16 residues in the CDR3. The DNA for the CDR3 is TGTGCCAGCAGCCCTAGCGGGGGACCCCTCTACAATGAGCAGTTCTTC. The encoded protein is CASSPSGGPLYNEQFF.

There are many counts of this clone. The V and J genes are TRBV5-1 and TRBJ2-7, with D possibly being TRBD2 (6 bases). This CDR3 region has 15 residues. The V end lost 0 bases, the J end lost 0 bases, and 10 bases lay between the germline ends. The germline gives CDR1 SGHRS, CDR2 YFSETQ. CDR3 DNA: TGCGCCAGCAGCTTGGTGGGGGACTTCTCCTACGAGCAGTACTTC. It encodes CASSLVGDFSYEQYF.

The CDR3 DNA sequence: TGTGCCAGCAGCTTTAGTTGGGAGACCCAGTACTTC. Amino acids: CASSFSWETQYF. The V call is TRBV7-8, the J call TRBJ2-5; D is unresolved. Germline V CDR1 and CDR2: SGHVS, FQNEAQ. Trimming removed 3 bases at V and 5 bases at J, with 7 bases between. This CDR3 region has 12 residues.

The chain links TRBV4-2 to TRBJ1-1; D not certain. Trimming pared 0 bases from V and 3 bases from J, leaving 11 bases between. The CDR3 extends over 15 amino acids. CDR1 and CDR2 (germline): LGHNA, YNFKEQ. The CDR3 is CASSQDKGGDTEAFF. The CDR3, as DNA: TGTGCCAGCAGCCAAGATAAGGGCGGGGACACTGAAGCTTTCTTT.

This clone was recorded only once. This chain links TRBV5-4 with TRBJ2-1; 9 bases align to TRBD1. V trimming: 6 bases; J trimming: 7 bases; junction bases outside the gene matches: 8. CDR3 length equals 14 residues. Per the germline V gene, CDR1 is SGHNT and CDR2 is YYREEE (reference sequence). The DNA for the CDR3 is TGTGCCAGCAACGTCCGGGGACAGGGAAATGAGCAGTTCTTC. Translation: CASNVRGQGNEQFF.

J is TRBJ1-5 and V is TRBV7-8; D is unclear. V was clipped by 7 bases and J by 0 bases, with 16 bases between them. CDR1 is SGHVS, CDR2 FQNEAQ, per germline. There are 16 residues in the CDR3. CDR3 amino acids: CASTRKGGDSNQPQHF. CDR3 DNA: TGTGCCAGCACCCGCAAGGGCGGGGATAGCAATCAGCCCCAGCATTTT.

About this clone: At one boundary the junction diverges from the germline segment, which might be a read error. The V call is TRBV7-7, the J call TRBJ2-3, with D uncertain. CDR3 size: 12 residues. The germline V gene has CDR1 SSHAT and CDR2 FNYEAQ (reference sequence). The CDR3 reads CASSLGTGTQYF. The CDR3 nucleotides are TGTGCTAGCAGCTTAGGTACGGGTACGCAGTATTTT.

The chain employs TRBV23-1 and TRBJ1-6; a weak D match, TRBD1 (6 bases). TRBV23-1 belongs to the ORF category, with a function that is uncertain. The CDR3 has 17 residues. V was pared by 8 bases and J by 9 bases, with 26 bases between. CDR3 sequence reads: CASPEQGAGPRGSPLHF. The CDR3 DNA sequence: TGCGCCAGCCCCGAACAGGGAGCCGGGCCCCGGGGTTCACCCCTCCACTTT.

This chain uses TRBV4-1 with TRBJ1-1; possible D gene TRBD1, 6 bases. This CDR3 comprises 16 residues. V lost 3 bases to trimming and J lost 0 bases, with 14 bases between them. Germline V gene sequence: CDR1 MGHRA, CDR2 YSYEKL. This CDR3 is CASSQNRVSLNTEAFF. The CDR3 bases are TGCGCCAGCAGCCAGAACAGGGTGTCGCTGAACACTGAAGCTTTCTTT.

The chain recombines TRBV6-5 with TRBJ2-5; possible D gene TRBD1, 6 bases. The CDR3 totals 13 residues. Trimming stripped 6 bases from V and 3 bases from J, with 11 bases between. Germline loops: CDR1 MNHEY, CDR2 SVGAGI. CDR3 nucleotides: TGTGCCAGCAGCCTACAGGGAGAAGAGACCCAGTACTTC. It codes for CASSLQGEETQYF.

The V and J genes are TRBV12-5 and TRBJ1-1; D gene unclear. Germline values: CDR1 LGHNT, CDR2 FRNRAP. V lost 2 bases, J lost 1 base, and 5 bases lay in between. CDR3 length equals 13 residues. The CDR3 is CASGLPQNTEAFF. DNA for the CDR3: TGTGCTAGTGGTTTGCCCCAGAACACTGAAGCTTTCTTT.

This clone was seen a few times. Mismatch with germline at one junction end may stem from a read error. V and J are TRBV7-7 and TRBJ1-5, with unresolved D. CDR3 length: 16 amino acids. CDR1 SSHAT and CDR2 FNYEAQ come from the germline V gene (reference sequence). CDR3 residues: CASSLSRFKSNQPQHF. In DNA form, the CDR3 reads TGTGCTAGCAGCTTATCGCGGTTTAAGAGCAATCAGCCCCAGCATTTT.

The gene calls are TRBV4-2 and TRBJ1-2, with a possible D match to TRBD1 (6 bases). The ends were cut back, 0 bases at V and 3 bases at J, with 17 bases in the middle. The CDR3 has 17 amino acids. Germline loops: CDR1 LGHNA, CDR2 YNFKEQ. Here the CDR3 DNA reads TGTGCCAGCAGCCAAGAAATAACAGGGACCAGAGACTATGGCTACACCTTC. Encoded protein: CASSQEITGTRDYGYTF.

This clone has a single count. The chain is built from TRBV18 and TRBJ1-3; 9 bases map to TRBD1. V was pared by 3 bases and J by 0 bases, with 12 bases of the junction left unmatched. Looked up from germline, CDR1 is KGHSH and CDR2 is LQKENI. The CDR3 spans 19 residues. CDR3 in amino acids: CASSPDRGLGQSSGNTIYF. The CDR3 nucleotides read TGTGCCAGCTCACCGGACAGGGGACTAGGTCAGAGCTCTGGAAACACCATATATTTT.

V and J are TRBV7-9 and TRBJ2-7; 8 bases align to TRBD1. Unmatched junction bases numbered 8, after V lost 6 bases and J lost 4 bases. The CDR3 is made up of 14 amino acids. Germline assignment: CDR1 SEHNR and CDR2 FQNEAQ (reference sequence). The CDR3 DNA sequence: TGTGCCAGCAGTTCCGGACAGGGTCGGTACGAGCAGTACTTC. Protein product: CASSSGQGRYEQYF.

The chain has TRBV5-4 and TRBJ2-3, with 8 bases that match TRBD2. Germline loops: CDR1 SGHNT, CDR2 YYREEE (reference sequence). The ends lost 1 base at V and 2 bases at J; junction bases unmatched: 6. The CDR3 consists of 16 residues. CDR3 coding DNA: TGTGCCAGCAGCTTGTCTCGGGGGGGTAACACAGATACGCAGTATTTT. Translating it yields CASSLSRGGNTDTQYF. Full variable domain (outside the CDR3, taken from reference TRBV5-4 and TRBJ2-3): ETGVTQSPTHLIKTRGQQVTLRCSSQSGHNTVSWYQQALGQGPQFIFQYYREEENGRGNFPPRFSGLQFPNYSSELNVNALELDDSALYLCASSLSRGGNTDTQYFGPGTRLTVL.

V is TRBV4-2 and J is TRBJ2-1; 10 nucleotides line up with TRBD2. CDR3 size: 16 residues. Germline CDR1 and CDR2: LGHNA and YNFKEQ. V trimming: 4 bases; J trimming: 7 bases; junction bases outside the gene matches: 10. For the CDR3, the DNA is TGTGCCAGCAGCCTATCCAGCGGGGGGGCCGGGAATGAGCAGTTCTTC. Translating it yields CASSLSSGGAGNEQFF.

The genes are TRBV3-1 (or the pseudogene TRBV3-2) and TRBJ2-6; D might be TRBD1 (6 bases). Germline assignment: CDR1 LGHDT and CDR2 YNNKEL (reference sequence). The CDR3 is 18 residues long. V was trimmed by 1 base and J by 0 bases, leaving 13 bases between them. The chain's CDR3 is CASSQGGPQRSGANVLTF. The CDR3 DNA follows: TGTGCCAGCAGCCAAGGGGGGCCGCAACGCTCTGGGGCCAACGTCCTGACTTTC.

The gene calls are TRBV19 and TRBJ2-3, with TRBD1 identical over 8 bases. Germline lookup yields CDR1 LNHDA and CDR2 SQIVND (reference sequence). This CDR3 has 19 amino acids. J lost 0 bases, V lost 2 bases, and 13 bases had no gene match. Here the CDR3 DNA reads TGTGCCAGTAGTATAAGGGACAGGCGGTATAGAACTAGCACAGATACGCAGTATTTT. Protein: CASSIRDRRYRTSTDTQYF.

This clone occurred once. V usage is TRBV7-9 and J usage is TRBJ2-1; TRBD2 matches 10 bases. CDR3 size: 16 residues. CDR1 is SEHNR, CDR2 FQNEAQ, per germline (reference sequence). With V trimmed by 5 bases and J by 7 bases, 11 bases remained unmatched. This chain's CDR3 is CASSPRGGSGGNEQFF. In DNA form, the CDR3 reads TGTGCCAGCAGCCCCCGGGGGGGTAGCGGGGGGAATGAGCAGTTCTTC.

This sequence joins TRBV7-2 and TRBJ2-1; 15 positions agree with TRBD2. The V and J ends lost 0 bases and 2 bases, in that order; junction bases with no gene match: 11. Germline assignment: CDR1 SGHTA and CDR2 FQGNSA. The CDR3 loop spans 21 amino acids. CDR3 sequence reads: CASSLAGPGLAGGWTYNEQFF. In DNA, the CDR3 is TGTGCCAGCAGCTTAGCGGGGCCGGGACTAGCGGGGGGATGGACCTACAATGAGCAGTTCTTC.

V usage is TRBV4-1 and J usage is TRBJ2-7; 8 bases align to TRBD1. The germline CDR1 and CDR2 sequences are MGHRA and YSYEKL. This CDR3 is built from 15 residues. The trim removed 3 bases at V and 4 bases at J, leaving 8 bases unmatched. CDR3 protein: CASSQTQGAGYEQYF. Written as DNA, the CDR3 is TGCGCCAGCAGCCAGACGCAGGGGGCAGGGTACGAGCAGTACTTC.

The chain recombines TRBV11-2 with TRBJ2-7; TRBD2 aligns across 9 bases. CDR3 length: 14 residues. In germline, CDR1 is SGHAT, CDR2 FQNNGV. V lost 5 bases to trimming and J lost 2 bases; unmatched junction nucleotides: 4. The CDR3 sequence: CASSPGLATYEQYF. CDR3 nucleotide sequence: TGTGCCAGCAGCCCCGGACTAGCGACCTACGAGCAGTACTTC.